This T cell receptor (beta chain) was captured in a study of early T cells in non-severe SARS-CoV-2 infection (dated by TCRdb to the early 2020s). About the investigation overall: Bulk RNA from unsorted whole blood was used for TCR sequencing, so alpha and beta chains could not be paired. Points the paper makes about the study in general: Matching against VDJdb was skewed toward anti-spike CD8 responses, likely underestimated virus-specific expansions, and missed private and CD4 specificities.

Libraries were made using 5' RACE. The instrument was a NextSeq 500. Unique molecular identifiers were attached to individual cDNA molecules in the TCR library protocol so that sequencing error and PCR bias could be corrected. Both TCR alpha and beta chains were sequenced, and tight co-correlation was observed between alpha and beta sequence abundances in each sample. The source study handled its data this way. Decombinator V4 was used to perform V gene, J gene and CDR3 annotation of TCR sequences. Expanded TCRs were defined as changing significantly between any two time points under a Poisson model with p below 0.0001. TCR abundances were normalised to the total number of TCRs sequenced per sample and were expressed as counts per million. TRAV1-2 paired with TRAJ12, TRAJ20 or TRAJ33 defined MAIT TCRs, while TRAV10 paired with TRAJ18 defined iNKT TCRs. VDJdb, accessed on 1 November 2021, was searched for TCRs annotated for CMV, EBV and SARS-CoV-2, and TCRs annotated for more than one antigen were excluded. The public reads were reprocessed in TCRdb via fastp at Q25 and MiXCR, keeping in-frame beta chains. CDR3 protein sequences are deduplicated, and each keeps its most common genes and DNA. TCRdb's processing, not the study's, gives the V and J calls here. Present in this sample are about 55,000 distinct CDR3 sequences, more than 13% of which were seen just once. In total, the top ten clones hold less than 12% of the sample.

Note on this clonotype: Its antigen specificity is not known. The input lacks base qualities; no much larger clone sits a single base away.

The study was a case-control design nested within a healthcare worker cohort in London, UK, with weekly nasopharyngeal swab PCR tests and blood sampling. Healthcare workers were recruited during the week of the UK lockdown, between 23 and 31 March 2020, and followed weekly for up to roughly 15 weeks. Via the germline V gene, CDR1 is MNHEY and CDR2 SVGAGI. Trimming at the junction amounts to 2 bases on V and 1 base on J, and the germline ends lie 15 bases apart. The CDR3 spans 16 residues, from the cysteine through the phenylalanine. The read is trimmed to its CDR3 DNA, 48 bases read in frame from base 1.

The receptor's source is an adult who was a healthcare worker with PCR-confirmed SARS-CoV-2 infection or an uninfected control (not recorded which). The specimen was whole blood, collected at baseline. The chain links TRBV6-5 with TRBJ2-7; the best D guess is TRBD1, with 5 bases matching. The CDR3 region reads CASSYADRGQSYEQYF. The DNA sequence reads TGTGCCAGCAGTTACGCAGACAGAGGTCAATCCTACGAGCAGTACTTC.